This TCR beta chain was found in a study of blood T cell repertoires in COVID-19. Study context: Acute and convalescent COVID-19 specimens originated in the United States, Italy and Spain.

The data were produced by immunoSEQ multiplex PCR, yet TCRdb's version contains in-frame clones alone and is incomplete. The sample lists about 300,000 clones, around 87% occurring once. After removal of 0 bases from V and 6 bases from J, the junction contained 0 bases not matched to a gene. The length of the CDR3 is 12 residues. Germline V gene sequence: CDR1 SGHRS, CDR2 YFSETQ. The source material was peripheral blood. The J gene is TRBJ2-7, the V gene TRBV5-1; 7 positions match TRBD2. The receptor comes from a man aged 18 to 29 with active or convalescent COVID-19. The CDR3 is CASSLGGSEQYF. Here the CDR3 DNA reads TGCGCCAGCAGCTTGGGCGGGAGCGAGCAGTACTTC.